This T cell receptor (beta chain) is from a study of PD-1 blockade in classical Hodgkin lymphoma. The CDR3 runs to 14 residues. Trimming left V 0 bases short and J 5 bases short, with 11 bases between. Germline values: CDR1 KGHSH, CDR2 LQKENI. The time point was: newly diagnosed, previously untreated cHL patient sample. Negative selection with magnetic separation was used to purify CD4+ T cells from thawed PBMCs. The comparison group had newly diagnosed, previously untreated classical Hodgkin lymphoma. The protocol was immunoSEQ multiplex PCR, while the TCRdb copy is restricted to in-frame clones and leaves out a portion. The data hold around 32,000 clones, with about 87% observed a single time.

Sequenced: CD4+ T cells from blood. This TCR derives from a human donor with classical Hodgkin lymphoma. J is TRBJ2-7 and V is TRBV18; D perhaps matches TRBD2 (6 bases). The CDR3 protein is CASSPPSGDHEQYF. DNA for the CDR3: TGTGCCAGCTCACCACCGTCGGGGGACCACGAGCAGTACTTC.